This T cell receptor beta chain is drawn from a study of identical twins. Study-wide results and limits: Twins' excess sharing was less marked for out-of-frame beta sequences. Out-of-frame alpha sequences common to twins exhibited a surplus of low generation probability. Abundant beta clonotypes from cord blood had fewer insertions, unlike memory repertoires, which showed none.

MiXCR, run by TCRdb on the 5' RACE reads, gives a single entry per CDR3 protein. The data hold 690,000 or so distinct CDR3 sequences, with under 9% observed a single time. The germline CDR1 and CDR2 sequences are MNHEY and SMNVEV (reference sequence). The ends lost 4 bases at V and 3 bases at J; junction bases unmatched: 2. This CDR3 has 13 amino acids. This clonotype was recorded at least ten times. Its antigen is unknown. These data are also associated with another study on yellow fever vaccine responses in identical twins. This second report adds: Reports say the vaccine T cell response in twins looked partly convergent and partly personalized.

Sequenced material: PBMCs. This clonotype was sampled from a young woman in good health. The chain carries TRBV27 and TRBJ2-7, with TRBD1 matching over 8 bases. The CDR3 here is CASSWDRSYEQYF. The CDR3 region has the DNA TGTGCCAGCAGTTGGGACAGGAGCTACGAGCAGTACTTC.